What follows are 20 T cell receptor beta chains derived from one specimen sequenced in a study of CD8 T cells in ankylosing spondylitis. MiXCR was run by TCRdb on the 5' RACE reads, yielding one entry per CDR3 protein. The sample lists fewer than 200,000 distinct CDR3 sequences; 9.8% were seen once. Sequenced input: blood, either unsorted or a sorted T cell fraction (not recorded which). These receptors were obtained from a female donor with ankylosing spondylitis or in good health (not recorded which).

This clonotype was observed a handful of times. V gene TRBV2 combines with J gene TRBJ1-3; unclear D gene. Trimming pared 7 bases from V and 4 bases from J, leaving 14 bases between. Germline V gene sequence: CDR1 SNHLY, CDR2 FYNNEI. The CDR3 runs 14 residues. The CDR3 bases are TGTGCCAGCACAACGGAGGGTTTCGGAAACACCATATATTTT. Protein sequence: CASTTEGFGNTIYF.

This clonotype was picked up many times. The chain links TRBV28 to TRBJ1-1; D is unresolved. There are 11 residues in the CDR3. The germline V gene encodes CDR1 MDHEN and CDR2 SYDVKM. The ends were cut back, 10 bases at V and 0 bases at J, with 6 bases in the middle. CDR3 region: CATLMNTEAFF. The CDR3 coding sequence is TGTGCCACCTTGATGAACACTGAAGCTTTCTTT.

This clonotype was counted at least ten times. This sequence joins TRBV9 and TRBJ1-2; D might be TRBD1 (6 bases). The germline CDR1 and CDR2 sequences are SGDLS and YYNGEE. The CDR3 runs 14 residues. With 4 bases removed from V and 1 base from J, the gap between germline ends came to 11 bases. CDR3: CASSPWDNNYGYTF. The CDR3 DNA sequence: TGTGCCAGCAGCCCCTGGGACAATAACTATGGCTACACCTTC.

This chain links TRBV11-2 with TRBJ2-5, with 8 bases aligning to TRBD1. Germline V gives CDR1 SGHAT, CDR2 FQNNGV. CDR3 size: 18 residues. V shed 4 bases and J 5 bases; nucleotides not matched to a gene: 18. The CDR3 bases are TGTGCCAGCAGCTGGGGACGCGAGACAGGGGTTTTCGGCGAGACCCAGTACTTC. Protein product: CASSWGRETGVFGETQYF.

This clonotype turned up a few times. The chain uses TRBV9 and TRBJ1-2; D not certain. The CDR3 runs to 13 residues. Germline V gene lookup returns CDR1 SGDLS and CDR2 YYNGEE. Trimming pared 4 bases from V and 2 bases from J, leaving 9 bases between. The CDR3 sequence: CASSPQANYGYTF. The CDR3 nucleotides read TGTGCCAGCAGCCCTCAGGCCAACTATGGCTACACCTTC.

This clonotype was detected a few times. V gene TRBV7-3 combines with J gene TRBJ2-1; 8 bases map to TRBD2. Trimming took 2 bases from V and 5 from J; bases not matched to a gene: 2. The CDR3 sequence is 14 residues long. Germline CDR1 SGHTA, CDR2 FQGTGA. The CDR3 here is CASSLQLADNEQFF. The CDR3 coding sequence is TGTGCCAGCAGCTTACAACTAGCGGACAATGAGCAGTTCTTC.

The gene calls are TRBV6-1 and TRBJ1-1, with D possibly matching TRBD1 (6 bases). CDR3 length: 14 residues. V lost 7 bases and J 2 bases, leaving 14 bases between the germline ends. The germline gives CDR1 MNHNS, CDR2 SASEGT. CDR3 sequence reads: CASTPGTSNTEAFF. The CDR3 bases are TGTGCCAGCACCCCGGGGACATCTAACACTGAAGCTTTCTTT.

This clonotype was seen only a few times. This chain links TRBV4-3 with TRBJ1-1; D gene uncertain. Germline lookup yields CDR1 LGHNA and CDR2 YSLEER. V lost 2 bases, J lost 1 base, and 11 bases lay in between. The CDR3 covers 15 residues. The CDR3 protein is CASSQQHPTNTEAFF. The CDR3 DNA reads as TGCGCCAGCAGCCAACAGCATCCGACGAACACTGAAGCTTTCTTT.

The chain carries TRBV4-3 and TRBJ2-7, with 10 positions matching TRBD2. The CDR3 length is 15 residues. With V trimmed by 1 base and J by 7 bases, 7 bases remained unmatched. CDR1 is LGHNA, CDR2 YSLEER, per germline. CDR3 in amino acids: CASSQGPSGSREQYF. CDR3 DNA: TGCGCCAGCAGCCAAGGCCCTAGCGGGAGCCGGGAGCAGTACTTC.

The CDR3 loop is CASSQGTGLSTEAFF. The CDR3 DNA is TGCGCCAGCAGCCAAGGGACAGGGTTAAGCACTGAAGCTTTCTTT. The V and J genes are TRBV4-3 and TRBJ1-1; 8 positions agree with TRBD1. CDR1 and CDR2 from the germline V gene are LGHNA and YSLEER. V was pared by 1 base and J by 4 bases, with 5 bases of the junction left unmatched. The CDR3 is 15 residues long.

The CDR3 coding sequence is TGTGCCAGCGCAGGATATGAGCAGTTCTTC. As protein: CASAGYEQFF. V and J are TRBV28 and TRBJ2-1; D gene unclear. CDR3 length: 10 amino acids. The germline gives CDR1 MDHEN, CDR2 SYDVKM. The V end was cut by 8 bases, the J end by 8 bases, with 7 bases between.

The gene calls are TRBV9 and TRBJ2-5; a possible D gene is TRBD1 (5 bases). CDR1 SGDLS and CDR2 YYNGEE come from the germline V gene. With 0 bases removed from V and 1 base from J, the gap between germline ends came to 10 bases. The CDR3 runs 15 residues. The CDR3 region is CASSVGRGSQETQYF. The CDR3 region has the DNA TGTGCCAGCAGCGTAGGTAGGGGCTCCCAAGAGACCCAGTACTTC.

This clonotype was detected only a few times. The J gene is TRBJ1-1, the V gene TRBV20-1; D not resolved. The CDR3 runs to 12 residues. V lost 0 bases and J 6 bases, leaving 8 bases between the germline ends. Germline V gene sequence: CDR1 DFQATT, CDR2 SNEGSKA (reference sequence). CDR3 bases: TGCAGTGCTAGAGACCTGAGACCTGAAGCTTTCTTT. This encodes CSARDLRPEAFF.

This clonotype appeared a few times. The chain recombines TRBV5-1 with TRBJ2-1; 7 bases map to TRBD2. Per the germline V gene, CDR1 is SGHRS and CDR2 is YFSETQ. This CDR3 spans 12 amino acids. Losses at the gene ends were 4 bases for V and 8 bases for J; bases not matched to a gene: 3. For the CDR3, the DNA is TGCGCCAGCAGCCCGGGACTACATGAGCAGTTCTTC. Encoded protein: CASSPGLHEQFF.

The sample holds a few counts of this clonotype. The CDR3 protein is CASSLDRENNEQFF. CDR3 bases: TGTGCCAGCAGCTTGGACAGGGAAAACAATGAGCAGTTCTTC. The chain has TRBV5-4 and TRBJ2-1, with D maybe TRBD1 (6 bases). Germline V gene sequence: CDR1 SGHNT, CDR2 YYREEE (reference sequence). V was cut by 0 bases and J by 5 bases, with 9 bases left in between. This CDR3 region has 14 residues. The full variable domain, completed using reference TRBV5-4 and TRBJ2-1, is ETGVTQSPTHLIKTRGQQVTLRCSSQSGHNTVSWYQQALGQGPQFIFQYYREEENGRGNFPPRFSGLQFPNYSSELNVNALELDDSALYLCASSLDRENNEQFFGPGTRLTVL.

The chain combines TRBV14 with TRBJ2-5; tentative D call: TRBD2 (6 bases). V dropped 3 bases and J dropped 5 bases, with 22 bases sitting between them. Germline V gives CDR1 SGHDN, CDR2 FVKESK. This CDR3 is 17 amino acids long. In DNA form, the CDR3 reads TGTGCCAGCAGCCAGCGGCAAGTGGTCCACGGGGGTGAGACCCAGTACTTC. Translating it yields CASSQRQVVHGGETQYF.

This clonotype came up many times. The rearrangement uses TRBV7-2 and TRBJ2-1; D gene uncertain. Germline loops: CDR1 SGHTA, CDR2 FQGNSA. The CDR3 is 12 residues long. Trimming removed 7 bases at V and 2 bases at J, with 6 bases between. The DNA of the CDR3 is TGTGCCAGCACCCAGGCCTACAATGAGCAGTTCTTC. Its protein product is CASTQAYNEQFF.

The chain couples TRBV20-1 to TRBJ2-1; weak D call: TRBD2 (6 bases). The germline V and J ends were trimmed by 8 bases and 1 base, with 15 bases remaining between them. This CDR3 has 14 amino acids. CDR1 and CDR2 (germline): DFQATT, SNEGSKA (reference sequence). As DNA, the CDR3 is TGCAGTACCAACTCGACTAGTTCCTACAATGAGCAGTTCTTC. Amino acids: CSTNSTSSYNEQFF.

This chain uses TRBV5-6 with TRBJ2-7; no clear D gene. The V and J ends lost 2 bases and 5 bases respectively, with 11 bases between them. The germline V gene has CDR1 SGHDT and CDR2 YYEEEE. The CDR3 loop spans 13 amino acids. This CDR3 is CASSFAPGNEQYF. Written as DNA, the CDR3 is TGTGCCAGCAGCTTCGCGCCTGGGAACGAGCAGTACTTC.

The chain recombines TRBV19 with TRBJ1-1; D uncertain. Looked up from germline, CDR1 is LNHDA and CDR2 is SQIVND (reference sequence). This CDR3 contains 14 residues. V gave up 5 bases and J gave up 1 base, with 11 bases separating them. The CDR3 loop reads CASSAQNSNTEAFF. The CDR3 DNA reads as TGTGCCAGTAGTGCACAGAACTCGAACACTGAAGCTTTCTTT.